These 23 T cell receptor beta chains were sequenced from one sample in a study of shared clonotypes between healthy human individuals. Using immunoSEQ multiplex PCR, the repertoire was profiled, and TCRdb retains in-frame clones only, with some absent. The top ten hold 0.067% of the sample, which has 150,000 to 200,000 clones, over 80% seen once. Sequenced: naive CD4+ T cells sorted from blood. Specified subset: CD45RA+ positively selected. These receptors were collected from a woman in her twenties or thirties in good health.

The genes are TRBV7-9 and TRBJ1-3, with unresolved D. Trimming removed 4 bases at V and 0 bases at J, with 7 bases between. The CDR3 has 14 residues. Germline CDR1 is SEHNR and CDR2 is FQNEAQ (reference sequence). DNA of the CDR3: TGTGCCAGCAGCTCCCGGGGCTCTGGAAACACCATATATTTT. This gives the protein CASSSRGSGNTIYF.

This chain links TRBV5-1 with TRBJ2-7; D is ambiguous. CDR1 and CDR2 (germline): SGHRS, YFSETQ. The CDR3 length is 17 residues. The ends were cut back, 1 base at V and 0 bases at J, with 17 bases in the middle. CDR3: CASSLNRLSVPSYEQYF. CDR3 DNA: TGCGCCAGCAGCTTGAACCGCCTCTCGGTACCCTCCTACGAGCAGTACTTC.

V gene TRBV2 combines with J gene TRBJ2-7; D possibly corresponds to TRBD2 (6 bases). The germline V gene encodes CDR1 SNHLY and CDR2 FYNNEI. This CDR3 comprises 15 residues. Trimming shortened V by 8 bases and J by 1 base, and 18 bases separated the two germline ends. CDR3 protein: CASLGKRVVSYEQYF. As DNA, the CDR3 is TGTGCCAGCCTCGGAAAGCGGGTAGTTTCCTACGAGCAGTACTTC.

This chain connects TRBV2 to TRBJ2-7; 9 positions match TRBD1. Per germline, CDR1 SNHLY and CDR2 FYNNEI. The CDR3 loop spans 15 amino acids. With V trimmed by 4 bases and J by 7 bases, 11 bases remained unmatched. The CDR3 region has the DNA TGTGCCAGCAGTGTAAGTCTACAGGGGGCTGGAGAGCAGTACTTC. Residues: CASSVSLQGAGEQYF.

V is TRBV5-1 and J is TRBJ2-5, with 8 bases that match TRBD2. Germline CDR1 and CDR2: SGHRS and YFSETQ. The CDR3 extends over 17 amino acids. V dropped 4 bases and J dropped 2; count of bases not matched to a gene: 13. The CDR3: CASSRIMAGGGQETQYF. CDR3 DNA: TGCGCCAGCAGCCGGATTATGGCGGGAGGTGGACAAGAGACCCAGTACTTC.

This clone has a handful of counts. The chain uses TRBV2 and TRBJ2-7; 8 nucleotides align to TRBD1. Germline lookup yields CDR1 SNHLY and CDR2 FYNNEI. The V gene end was trimmed by 6 bases and the J gene end by 5 bases; junction bases not matched to a gene: 6. There are 13 residues in the CDR3. The CDR3 DNA sequence: TGTGCCAGCAGGAGGACAGGGTCAAACGAGCAGTACTTC. Translating it yields CASRRTGSNEQYF. Full variable domain (remainder filled in from reference TRBV2 and TRBJ2-7): EPEVTQTPSHQVTQMGQEVILRCVPISNHLYFYWYRQILGQKVEFLVSFYNNEISEKSEIFDDQFSVERPDGSNFTLKIRSTKLEDSAMYFCASRRTGSNEQYFGPGTRLTVT.

V gene TRBV7-2 combines with J gene TRBJ2-1; 7 positions match TRBD2. CDR3 length: 16 residues. Trimming removed 1 base from V and 9 bases from J; junction bases left unmatched: 12. Per the germline V gene, CDR1 is SGHTA and CDR2 is FQGNSA. CDR3 nucleotide sequence: TGTGCCAGCAGCTTAGGACTAGCAATTGTGGACGCTGAGCAGTTCTTC. Encoded protein: CASSLGLAIVDAEQFF.

The chain couples TRBV5-4 to TRBJ1-1; D is unresolved. This CDR3 region has 12 residues. V was trimmed by 2 bases and J by 4 bases, leaving 6 bases between them. Germline CDR1 is SGHNT and CDR2 is YYREEE (reference sequence). CDR3 region: CASSLEGTEAFF. CDR3 coding DNA: TGTGCCAGCAGCTTAGAGGGCACTGAAGCTTTCTTT.

V usage is TRBV4-1 and J usage is TRBJ2-2; the match to TRBD2 covers 8 bases. Looked up from germline, CDR1 is MGHRA and CDR2 is YSYEKL. V lost 3 bases and J lost 7; bases outside the gene matches: 13. The CDR3 loop spans 17 amino acids. The CDR3 region has the DNA TGCGCCAGCAGCCATTTTCTACGCGGGAGGAGTGGCGGGGAGCTGTTTTTT. Protein sequence: CASSHFLRGRSGGELFF.

CDR3 protein: CASSLSSAGYSPLHF. The CDR3 DNA sequence: TGTGCCAGCAGTTTGTCCTCTGCCGGGTATTCACCCCTCCACTTT. The V and J genes are TRBV28 and TRBJ1-6; D gene ambiguous. The V gene lost 3 bases and the J gene lost 8 bases, with 14 bases spanning the gap. This CDR3 contains 15 residues. In germline, CDR1 is MDHEN, CDR2 SYDVKM.

This chain joins TRBV5-1 and TRBJ2-7; 8 bases map to TRBD1. With V trimmed by 3 bases and J by 2 bases, 1 base remained unmatched. Germline CDR1 is SGHRS and CDR2 is YFSETQ. CDR3 size: 13 residues. The DNA of the CDR3 is TGCGCCAGCAGCTCGGACAGGGCCTACGAGCAGTACTTC. The encoded protein is CASSSDRAYEQYF. Variable domain in full (rest from reference TRBV5-1 and TRBJ2-7): KAGVTQTPRYLIKTRGQQVTLSCSPISGHRSVSWYQQTPGQGLQFLFEYFSETQRNKGNFPGRFSGRQFSNSRSEMNVSTLELGDSALYLCASSSDRAYEQYFGPGTRLTVT.

V usage is TRBV28 and J usage is TRBJ2-7; no firm D call. V was shortened by 5 bases and J by 7 bases, with 18 bases between the two germline ends. Germline CDR1 is MDHEN and CDR2 is SYDVKM. The CDR3 is 14 residues long. In DNA form, the CDR3 reads TGTGCCAGCAGTCCCTCCCGCGGTTCCTGGGAGCAGTACTTC. It specifies CASSPSRGSWEQYF.

As for this clone: In the same sample, other DNA sequences code for this CDR3. The V call is TRBV18, the J call TRBJ2-7, with 7 bases identical to TRBD1. Per germline, CDR1 KGHSH and CDR2 LQKENI. The ends lost 3 bases at V and 6 bases at J; junction bases unmatched: 2. The CDR3 has 12 residues. Here the CDR3 reads CASSPDRVEQYF. CDR3 sequence (DNA): TGTGCCAGCTCACCCGACAGGGTCGAGCAGTACTTC.

V and J are TRBV5-4 and TRBJ1-4, with TRBD1 matching over 7 bases. Germline V CDR1 and CDR2: SGHNT, YYREEE (reference sequence). J was trimmed by 7 bases and V by 2 bases; bases with no gene match: 8. The CDR3 has 15 residues. The CDR3 spells CASSLPTGAGEKLFF. DNA of the CDR3: TGTGCCAGCAGCTTACCTACAGGGGCGGGTGAAAAACTGTTTTTT.

The genes are TRBV28 and TRBJ2-7; D is ambiguous. The CDR3 spans 11 residues. CDR1 and CDR2 from the germline V gene are MDHEN and SYDVKM. Trimming shortened V by 5 bases and J by 5 bases, and 7 bases separated the two germline ends. The DNA for the CDR3 is TGTGCCAGCAGTGTTTTCAACGAGCAGTACTTC. The encoded protein is CASSVFNEQYF.

The chain has TRBV11-2 and TRBJ2-7, with 8 bases aligning to TRBD1. Trimming at V came to 5 bases and at J to 1 base, leaving 7 bases not matched to a gene. The CDR3 length is 15 residues. Germline CDR1 is SGHAT and CDR2 is FQNNGV. DNA for the CDR3: TGTGCCAGCAGCACCGGGACAGGCTGGTCCTACGAGCAGTACTTC. It encodes CASSTGTGWSYEQYF. The whole variable domain, remainder taken from reference TRBV11-2 and TRBJ2-7, is EAGVAQSPRYKIIEKRQSVAFWCNPISGHATLYWYQQILGQGPKLLIQFQNNGVVDDSQLPKDRFSAERLKGVDSTLKIQPAKLEDSAVYLCASSTGTGWSYEQYFGPGTRLTVT.

This clone was picked up one time. This sequence joins TRBV7-8 and TRBJ2-3; weak D call: TRBD2 (5 bases). The CDR3 is 15 amino acids. V was trimmed by 5 bases and J by 3 bases, leaving 15 bases between them. Germline assignment: CDR1 SGHVS and CDR2 FQNEAQ. The CDR3 loop reads CASSKLGFFTDTQYF. DNA for the CDR3: TGTGCCAGCAGCAAACTAGGTTTCTTTACAGATACGCAGTATTTT. The complete variable domain, with remaining parts taken from reference TRBV7-8 and TRBJ2-3, reads GAGVSQSPRYKVAKRGQDVALRCDPISGHVSLFWYQQALGQGPEFLTYFQNEAQLDKSGLPSDRFFAERPEGSVSTLKIQRTQQEDSAVYLCASSKLGFFTDTQYFGPGTRLTVL.

The chain is built from TRBV10-3 and TRBJ2-7, with a possible D match to TRBD2 (5 bases). The germline V and J ends were trimmed by 1 base and 5 bases, with 12 bases remaining between them. Germline loops: CDR1 ENHRY, CDR2 SYGVKD. The CDR3 loop spans 14 amino acids. The CDR3 coding sequence is TGTGCCATCAGTGAGTACGAGGGATTCAACGAGCAGTACTTC. Translating it yields CAISEYEGFNEQYF.

This chain joins TRBV29-1 and TRBJ2-5; D not resolved. The CDR3 is 14 amino acids. The germline CDR1 and CDR2 sequences are SQVTM and ANQGSEA. The V end was cut by 0 bases, the J end by 1 base, with 9 bases between. Here the CDR3 reads CSVEDFTVQETQYF. The CDR3 DNA follows: TGCAGCGTTGAAGATTTTACGGTCCAAGAGACCCAGTACTTC. Drawing the rest from reference TRBV29-1 and TRBJ2-5, the complete variable domain is SAVISQKPSRDICQRGTSLTIQCQVDSQVTMMFWYRQQPGQSLTLIATANQGSEATYESGFVIDKFPISRPNLTFSTLTVSNMSPEDSSIYLCSVEDFTVQETQYFGPGTRLLVL.

The chain employs TRBV19 and TRBJ1-1, with a possible D match to TRBD1 (5 bases). CDR1 and CDR2 (germline): LNHDA, SQIVND (reference sequence). The CDR3 has 16 amino acids. The V gene lost 3 bases and the J gene lost 2 bases, with 16 bases spanning the gap. This CDR3 reads CASSIAPWTKNTEAFF. The CDR3 DNA is TGTGCCAGTAGTATCGCCCCCTGGACAAAAAACACTGAAGCTTTCTTT.

The genes are TRBV2 and TRBJ1-2; D ambiguous. CDR3 length equals 14 residues. Germline loops: CDR1 SNHLY, CDR2 FYNNEI. V lost 3 bases and J 7 bases, leaving 15 bases between the germline ends. The CDR3 is CASSDEGTITGYTF. The CDR3 DNA is TGTGCCAGCAGTGACGAGGGCACAATAACTGGCTACACCTTC.

The chain carries TRBV28 and TRBJ1-2, with 8 positions matching TRBD1. This CDR3 is 16 amino acids long. The junction had 11 bases not matched to a gene; V was cut back by 5 bases and J by 3 bases. From germline, CDR1 is MDHEN and CDR2 SYDVKM. CDR3 in amino acids: CASSPPGTGLYYGYTF. DNA of the CDR3: TGTGCCAGCAGTCCCCCCGGGACAGGCCTTTACTATGGCTACACCTTC.

V is TRBV5-1 and J is TRBJ2-1, with unresolved D. Trimming removed 0 bases from V and 0 bases from J, with 10 bases in between. Germline V gives CDR1 SGHRS, CDR2 YFSETQ. This CDR3 has 16 amino acids. The CDR3 DNA follows: TGCGCCAGCAGCTTGGAAGGAGAAAGCTCCTACAATGAGCAGTTCTTC. Residues: CASSLEGESSYNEQFF.